This passage covers 2 T cell receptor beta chains from one sample sequenced in a study of blood T cell repertoires in COVID-19. TCRdb's table, derived via immunoSEQ multiplex PCR, lists solely in-frame clones and lacks some. The table includes 190,000 or so clones, about 87% detected once. Source material: PBMCs or T cells enriched from blood (not recorded which). Receptors were obtained from a man under 40 who had recovered from COVID-19.

Comment on this clone: Other nucleotide sequences from this sample produce the same CDR3. The chain couples TRBV6-5 to TRBJ2-1, with D tentatively TRBD2 (6 bases). The V end was cut by 0 bases, the J end by 4 bases, with 7 bases between. CDR3 size: 14 residues. The germline V gene encodes CDR1 MNHEY and CDR2 SVGAGI. DNA of the CDR3: TGTGCCAGCAGTTACTCGGAGGGTTACAATGAGCAGTTCTTC. As protein: CASSYSEGYNEQFF.

The J gene is TRBJ2-5, the V gene TRBV5-1; 8 bases are a match to TRBD1. V shed 2 bases and J 5 bases; nucleotides not matched to a gene: 14. CDR1 is SGHRS, CDR2 YFSETQ, per germline. The CDR3 runs to 17 residues. The CDR3 coding sequence is TGCGCCAGCAGCTTTGAGTTCGCAGGGGGCGCCTGGGAGACCCAGTACTTC. Translating it yields CASSFEFAGGAWETQYF.